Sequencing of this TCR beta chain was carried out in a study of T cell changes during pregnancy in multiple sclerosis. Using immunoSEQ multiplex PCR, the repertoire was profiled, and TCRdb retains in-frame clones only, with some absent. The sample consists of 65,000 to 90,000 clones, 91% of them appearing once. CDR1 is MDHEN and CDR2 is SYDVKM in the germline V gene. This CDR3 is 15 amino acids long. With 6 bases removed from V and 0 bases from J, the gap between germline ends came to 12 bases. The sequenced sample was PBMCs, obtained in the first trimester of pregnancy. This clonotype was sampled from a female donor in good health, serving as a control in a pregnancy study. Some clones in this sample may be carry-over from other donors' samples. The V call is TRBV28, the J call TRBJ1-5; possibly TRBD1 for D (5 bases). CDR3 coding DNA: TGTGCCAGCAGACCCCAGGGCTATAGCAATCAGCCCCAGCATTTT. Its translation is CASRPQGYSNQPQHF. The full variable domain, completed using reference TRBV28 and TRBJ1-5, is DVKVTQSSRYLVKRTGEKVFLECVQDMDHENMFWYRQDPGLGLRLIYFSYDVKMKEKGDIPEGYSVSREKKERFSLILESASTNQTSMYLCASRPQGYSNQPQHFGDGTRLSIL.